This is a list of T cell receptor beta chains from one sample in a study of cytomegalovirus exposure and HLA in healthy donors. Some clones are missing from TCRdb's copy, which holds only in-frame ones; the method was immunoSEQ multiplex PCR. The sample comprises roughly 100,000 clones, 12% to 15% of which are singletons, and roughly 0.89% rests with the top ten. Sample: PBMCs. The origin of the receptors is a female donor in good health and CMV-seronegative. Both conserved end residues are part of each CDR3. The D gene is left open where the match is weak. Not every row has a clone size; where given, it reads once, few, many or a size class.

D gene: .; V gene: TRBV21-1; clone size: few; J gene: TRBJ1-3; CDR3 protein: CASSSAQGARGNTIYF; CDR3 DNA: TGTGCCAGCAGCAGCGCGCAGGGGGCGCGTGGAAACACCATATATTTT
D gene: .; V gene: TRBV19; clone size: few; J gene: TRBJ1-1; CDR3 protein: CASSVQGMNTEAFF; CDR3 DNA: TGTGCCAGTAGTGTACAGGGCATGAACACTGAAGCTTTCTTT
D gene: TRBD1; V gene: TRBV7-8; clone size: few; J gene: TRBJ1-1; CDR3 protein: CASSLGTGGMNTEAFF; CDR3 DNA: TGTGCCAGCAGCTTAGGGACAGGGGGCATGAACACTGAAGCTTTCTTT
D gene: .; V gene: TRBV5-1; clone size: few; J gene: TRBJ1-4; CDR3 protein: CASSLVGDNEKLFF; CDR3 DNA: TGCGCCAGCAGCTTGGTAGGGGATAATGAAAAACTGTTTTTT
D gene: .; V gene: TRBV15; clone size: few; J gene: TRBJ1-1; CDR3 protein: CATSRRVLSTEAFF; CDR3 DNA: TGTGCCACCAGCAGACGGGTACTCTCCACTGAAGCTTTCTTT
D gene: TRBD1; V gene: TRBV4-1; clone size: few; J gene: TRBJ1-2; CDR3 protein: CASSQPKTGTSDMGYTF; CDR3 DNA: TGCGCCAGCAGCCAGCCAAAGACAGGGACGTCCGATATGGGCTACACCTTC
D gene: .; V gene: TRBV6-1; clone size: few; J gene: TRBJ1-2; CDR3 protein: CASVLRGGNYGYTF; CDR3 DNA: TGTGCCAGCGTCCTAAGGGGGGGAAACTATGGCTACACCTTC
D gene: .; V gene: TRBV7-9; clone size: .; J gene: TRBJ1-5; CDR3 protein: CASSPLASSQPQHF; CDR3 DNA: TGTGCCAGCAGCCCTCTTGCGAGTTCTCAGCCCCAGCATTTT
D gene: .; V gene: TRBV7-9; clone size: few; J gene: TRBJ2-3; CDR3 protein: CASSLATGTSTDTQYF; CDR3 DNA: TGTGCCAGCAGCTTAGCGACCGGGACTAGCACAGATACGCAGTATTTT
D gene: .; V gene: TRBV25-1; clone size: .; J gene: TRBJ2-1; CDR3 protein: CASSALGTGYNEQFF; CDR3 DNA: TGTGCCAGCAGTGCCCTCGGGACTGGGTACAATGAGCAGTTCTTC
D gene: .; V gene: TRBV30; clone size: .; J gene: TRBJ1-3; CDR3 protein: CAWSPRGNGNTIYF; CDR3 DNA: TGTGCCTGGAGTCCCAGGGGAAATGGAAACACCATATATTTT
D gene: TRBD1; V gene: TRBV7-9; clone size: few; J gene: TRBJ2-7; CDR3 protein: CASSLGQGINYEQYF; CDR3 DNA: TGTGCCAGCAGCCTGGGACAGGGGATCAACTACGAGCAGTACTTC
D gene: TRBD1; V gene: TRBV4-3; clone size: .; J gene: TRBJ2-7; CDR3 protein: CASSQGQGSYEQYF; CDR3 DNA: TGCGCCAGCAGCCAAGGACAGGGAAGCTACGAGCAGTACTTC
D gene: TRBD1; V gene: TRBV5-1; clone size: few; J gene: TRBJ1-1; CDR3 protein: CASSLTPGTGGFTEAFF; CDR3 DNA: TGCGCCAGCAGCCTCACTCCCGGGACAGGGGGCTTCACTGAAGCTTTCTTT
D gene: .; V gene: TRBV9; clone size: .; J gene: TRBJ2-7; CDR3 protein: CASSVGSPAYEQYF; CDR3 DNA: TGTGCCAGCAGCGTAGGAAGTCCAGCCTACGAGCAGTACTTC
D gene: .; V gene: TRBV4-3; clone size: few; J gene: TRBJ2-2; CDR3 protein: CASSQVVTGELFF; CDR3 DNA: TGCGCCAGCAGCCAAGTTGTAACCGGGGAGCTGTTTTTT
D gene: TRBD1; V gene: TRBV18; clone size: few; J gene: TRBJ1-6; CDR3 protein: CASSTGYNSPLHF; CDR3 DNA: TGTGCCAGCTCGACAGGGTATAATTCACCCCTCCACTTT
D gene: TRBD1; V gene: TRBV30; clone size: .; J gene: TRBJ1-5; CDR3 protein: CAWSTGTGGNQPQHF; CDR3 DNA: TGTGCCTGGAGTACCGGGACAGGGGGCAATCAGCCCCAGCATTTT
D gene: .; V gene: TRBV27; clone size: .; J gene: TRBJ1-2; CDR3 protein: CASSFGRGARVHGYTF; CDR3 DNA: TGTGCCAGCAGTTTCGGTCGGGGGGCGCGGGTCCATGGCTACACCTTC
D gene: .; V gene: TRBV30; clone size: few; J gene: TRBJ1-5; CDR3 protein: CAWNQVNQPQHF; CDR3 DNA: TGTGCCTGGAACCAGGTCAATCAGCCCCAGCATTTT
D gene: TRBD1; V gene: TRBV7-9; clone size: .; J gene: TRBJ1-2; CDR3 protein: CASSSGQVLYGYTF; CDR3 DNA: TGTGCCAGCAGCTCCGGACAGGTTCTCTATGGCTACACCTTC
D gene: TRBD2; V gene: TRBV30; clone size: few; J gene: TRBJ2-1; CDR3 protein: CAWTSGRASNEQFF; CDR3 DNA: TGTGCCTGGACTAGCGGGAGGGCCTCCAATGAGCAGTTCTTC
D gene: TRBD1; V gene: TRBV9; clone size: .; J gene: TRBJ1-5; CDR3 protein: CASSGGTGSNQPQHF; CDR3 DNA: TGTGCCAGCAGCGGAGGGACAGGGTCAAATCAGCCCCAGCATTTT
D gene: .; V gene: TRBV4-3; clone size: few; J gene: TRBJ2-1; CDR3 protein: CASSQEGEQFF; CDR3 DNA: TGCGCCAGCAGCCAGGAGGGTGAGCAGTTCTTC
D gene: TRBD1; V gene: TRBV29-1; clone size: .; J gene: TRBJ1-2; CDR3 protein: CSVASDRETYGYTF; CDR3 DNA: TGCAGCGTTGCCTCCGACAGGGAGACCTATGGCTACACCTTC
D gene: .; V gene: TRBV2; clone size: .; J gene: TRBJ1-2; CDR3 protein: CASSPQGFRVYGYTF; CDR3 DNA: TGTGCCAGCAGTCCCCAGGGGTTCCGTGTCTATGGCTACACCTTC
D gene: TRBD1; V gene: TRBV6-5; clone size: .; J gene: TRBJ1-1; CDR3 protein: CASSTLRDSNTEAFF; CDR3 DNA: TGTGCCAGCAGCACCCTTAGGGACAGTAACACTGAAGCTTTCTTT
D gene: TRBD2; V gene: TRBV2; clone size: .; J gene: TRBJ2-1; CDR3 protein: CASGGLASNEQFF; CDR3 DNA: TGTGCCAGCGGGGGACTAGCGAGCAATGAGCAGTTCTTC
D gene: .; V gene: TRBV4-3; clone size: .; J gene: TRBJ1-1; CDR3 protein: CASSLTGKGFVTEAFF; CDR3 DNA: TGCGCCAGCAGCCTAACAGGGAAAGGGTTTGTGACTGAAGCTTTCTTT
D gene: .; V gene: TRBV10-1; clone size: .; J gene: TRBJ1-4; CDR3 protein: CASSSGTKNEKLFF; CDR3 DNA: TGCGCCAGCAGTTCCGGGACAAAAAATGAAAAACTGTTTTTT
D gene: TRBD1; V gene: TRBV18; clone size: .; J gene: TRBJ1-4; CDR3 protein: CASSLGQGSRTANEKLFF; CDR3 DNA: TGTGCCAGCTCACTGGGACAGGGAAGTCGGACTGCTAATGAAAAACTGTTTTTT
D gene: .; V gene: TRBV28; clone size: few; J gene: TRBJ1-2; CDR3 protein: CASSFSSRQGYGYTF; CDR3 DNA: TGTGCCAGCAGTTTCTCTTCGAGGCAGGGGTATGGCTACACCTTC
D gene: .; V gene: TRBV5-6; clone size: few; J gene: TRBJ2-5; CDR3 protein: CASTQETQYF; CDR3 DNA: TGTGCCAGCACACAAGAGACCCAGTACTTC
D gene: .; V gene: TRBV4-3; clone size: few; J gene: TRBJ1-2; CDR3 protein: CASSHASGARYGYTF; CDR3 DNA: TGCGCCAGCAGCCACGCCTCAGGGGCGCGCTATGGCTACACCTTC